The text below deals with one T cell receptor (beta chain). Original handling: By means of reference gene primer amplification, nucleated cell counts were estimated. Sequenced by immunoSEQ multiplex PCR; TCRdb stores in-frame clones only, minus some. Clonal size and the V and J genes are those of that table, whereas D and trimming came from the DNA. The repertoire holds roughly 130,000 clones, with about nine tenths as singletons. This entry belongs to a study of blood T cell repertoires in COVID-19. Study-wide context: The study drew acute and convalescent COVID-19 samples from the United States, Italy and Spain. PBMCs, B-cell-depleted T cells, or T cells provided the cDNA or gDNA that made up the material.

CDR1 and CDR2 (germline): LGHDT, YNNKEL (reference sequence). The V segment lost 0 bases and the J segment 5 bases; nucleotides outside the gene matches: 7. The CDR3 is 16 amino acids. V and J are TRBV3-1 (or the pseudogene TRBV3-2) and TRBJ2-1; 7 bases line up with TRBD2. This clonotype originated in a man aged 35 to 55 with acute or convalescent COVID-19. Sample: peripheral blood. DNA for the CDR3: TGTGCCAGCAGCCAAGAAGGGGCGGGAGTTAACAATGAGCAGTTCTTC. Translated: CASSQEGAGVNNEQFF.